This T cell receptor beta chain was sequenced in a study of B cell selection in AIRE deficiency. General observations from the study: About 30.6% of healthy-donor shared Treg TCRbeta sequences appeared in patient Tconv cells.

Concerning this clone itself: What it recognizes is unknown.

The data were produced by immunoSEQ multiplex PCR, yet TCRdb's version contains in-frame clones alone and is incomplete. The sample has about 25,000 clones; around 96% are singletons. After removal of 10 bases from V and 7 bases from J, the junction contained 3 bases not matched to a gene. This CDR3 comprises 12 residues. Germline-derived CDR1 and CDR2 are MNHNS and SASEGT. Sorting defined conventional CD4 T cells as CD4+CD127+. The receptor was derived from a human donor in good health. This sequence joins TRBV6-1 and TRBJ1-6, with TRBD1 identical over 8 bases. Sample: CD4+CD127+ conventional T cells sorted from PBMCs. The CDR3 region is CATNRGNSPLHF. CDR3 nucleotide sequence: TGTGCCACCAACAGGGGGAATTCACCCCTCCACTTT.